Each of the 3 T cell receptor beta chains below was sequenced from the same sample in a study of T-cell memory formation after mild COVID-19 (dated by TCRdb to about 2021). Preparation of the library involved 5' RACE. These reads were obtained on an Illumina NovaSeq 6000. The public sequencing data were trimmed at Q25 with fastp and processed into clonotypes with MiXCR by TCRdb, which kept only in-frame beta chains. All rows with the same CDR3 protein become a single entry with the most common DNA and genes. This sample lists tens of thousands of distinct CDR3 sequences; approximately 13% were detected once. The ten largest clonotypes hold around 27% of the sample. Sequenced sample: PBMCs or a T cell subset sorted from them (not recorded which). The receptors shown here come from an adult woman who had mild COVID-19 (a few samples of this study predate the infection). The sample titles of this study are shuffled in the database, so cell type and time point are left out; the donor was told from shared clones.

V gene TRBV12-3 or TRBV12-4 combines with J gene TRBJ1-1; no clear D gene. The CDR3 totals 13 residues. Deletions cut 8 bases from V and 11 bases from J, with 21 bases between. CDR3 in amino acids: CASLQGLQMGAFF. The CDR3 coding sequence is TGTGCCAGCCTTCAAGGACTCCAGATGGGGGCTTTCTTT.

In this sample, this clonotype turned up a few times. This rearrangement joins TRBV20-1 to TRBJ2-1; 10 bases map to TRBD1. CDR3 length: 15 amino acids. The J segment lost 9 bases and the V segment lost 6 bases, leaving 14 bases of the junction unmatched. Per germline, CDR1 DFQATT and CDR2 SNEGSKA (reference sequence). The CDR3 DNA reads TGCAGTGCCAGAAGGAGACAGGGGGCGATTGGTGAGCAGTTCTTC. Translating it yields CSARRRQGAIGEQFF.

The chain recombines TRBV3-1 with TRBJ1-1; D remains ambiguous. Trimming pared 1 base from V and 7 bases from J, leaving 7 bases between. The CDR3 consists of 12 residues. Germline CDR1 and CDR2: LGHDT and YNNKEL (reference sequence). The CDR3 nucleotides are TGTGCCAGCAGCCAAGCGACCAATGAAGCTTTCTTT. It codes for CASSQATNEAFF.